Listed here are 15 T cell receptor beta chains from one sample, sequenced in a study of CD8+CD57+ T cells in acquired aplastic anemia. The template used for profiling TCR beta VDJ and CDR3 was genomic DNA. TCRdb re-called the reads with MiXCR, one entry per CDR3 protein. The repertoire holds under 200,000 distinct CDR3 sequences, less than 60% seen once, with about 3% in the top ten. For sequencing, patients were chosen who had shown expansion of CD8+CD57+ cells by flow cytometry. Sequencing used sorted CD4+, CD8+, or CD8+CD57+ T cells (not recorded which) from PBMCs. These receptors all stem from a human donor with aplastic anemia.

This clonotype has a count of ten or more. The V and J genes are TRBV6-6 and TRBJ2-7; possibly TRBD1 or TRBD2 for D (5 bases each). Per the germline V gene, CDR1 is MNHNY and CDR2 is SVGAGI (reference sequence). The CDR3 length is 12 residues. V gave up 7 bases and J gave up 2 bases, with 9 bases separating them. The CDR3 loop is CASTGTPYEQYF. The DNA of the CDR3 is TGTGCCAGCACAGGGACCCCCTACGAGCAGTACTTC.

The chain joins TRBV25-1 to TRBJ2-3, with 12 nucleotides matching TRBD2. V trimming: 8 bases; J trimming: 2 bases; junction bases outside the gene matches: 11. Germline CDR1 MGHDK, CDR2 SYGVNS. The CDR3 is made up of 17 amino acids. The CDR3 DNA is TGTGCCAGCGGATCATTAGGACTAGCGGGGAACACAGATACGCAGTATTTT. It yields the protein CASGSLGLAGNTDTQYF.

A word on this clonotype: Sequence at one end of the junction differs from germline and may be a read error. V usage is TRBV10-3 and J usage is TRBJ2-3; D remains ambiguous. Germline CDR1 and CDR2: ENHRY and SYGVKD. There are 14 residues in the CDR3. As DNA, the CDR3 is TGTGCCAGCAGTGTACCCGTTCGGGTTGATACGCAGTATTTT. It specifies CASSVPVRVDTQYF.

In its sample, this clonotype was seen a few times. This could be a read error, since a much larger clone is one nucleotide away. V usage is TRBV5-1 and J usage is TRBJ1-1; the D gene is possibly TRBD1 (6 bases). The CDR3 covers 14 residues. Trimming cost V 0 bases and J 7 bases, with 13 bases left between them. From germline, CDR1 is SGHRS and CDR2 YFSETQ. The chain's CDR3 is CASSLDIGDIEAFF. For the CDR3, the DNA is TGCGCCAGCAGCTTGGACATCGGGGACATTGAAGCTTTCTTT.

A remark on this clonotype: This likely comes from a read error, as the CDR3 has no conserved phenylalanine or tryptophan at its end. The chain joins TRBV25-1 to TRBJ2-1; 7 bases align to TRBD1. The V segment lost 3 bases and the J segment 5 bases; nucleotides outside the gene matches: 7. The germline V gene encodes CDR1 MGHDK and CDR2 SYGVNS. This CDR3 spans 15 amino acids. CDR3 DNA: TGTGCCAGCAGTGACTCCGGGACAGTAGACAATGAGCAGTTCCTC. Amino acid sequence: CASSDSGTVDNEQFL.

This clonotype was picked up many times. As DNA, the CDR3 is TGTGCCATCAGTGGACTAGCGGGCGGGGGAGAGACCCAGTACTTC. Its protein product is CAISGLAGGGETQYF. This chain joins TRBV10-3 and TRBJ2-5; 10 nucleotides agree with TRBD2. After removal of 4 bases from V and 4 bases from J, the junction contained 6 bases not matched to a gene. The CDR3 consists of 15 residues. Germline V gene sequence: CDR1 ENHRY, CDR2 SYGVKD.

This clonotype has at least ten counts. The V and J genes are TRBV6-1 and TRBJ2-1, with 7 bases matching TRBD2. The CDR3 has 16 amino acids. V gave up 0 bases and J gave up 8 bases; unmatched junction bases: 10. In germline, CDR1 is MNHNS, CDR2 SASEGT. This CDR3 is CASSEASSGALHEQFF. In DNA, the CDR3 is TGTGCCAGCAGTGAAGCGTCCAGCGGGGCCCTTCATGAGCAGTTCTTC.

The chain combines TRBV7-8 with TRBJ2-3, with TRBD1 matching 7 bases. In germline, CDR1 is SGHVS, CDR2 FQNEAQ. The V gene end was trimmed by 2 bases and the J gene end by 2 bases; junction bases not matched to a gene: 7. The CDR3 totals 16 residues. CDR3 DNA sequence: TGTGCCAGCAGCTTACCGAGGGGGCACCTCACAGATACGCAGTATTTT. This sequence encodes CASSLPRGHLTDTQYF. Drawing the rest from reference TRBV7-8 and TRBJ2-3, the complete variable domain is GAGVSQSPRYKVAKRGQDVALRCDPISGHVSLFWYQQALGQGPEFLTYFQNEAQLDKSGLPSDRFFAERPEGSVSTLKIQRTQQEDSAVYLCASSLPRGHLTDTQYFGPGTRLTVL.

This CDR3 is CASSPSLGLYGYTF. DNA for the CDR3: TGTGCCAGCAGCCCTAGTTTAGGCCTTTATGGCTACACCTTC. The chain carries TRBV7-2 and TRBJ1-2; no definite D call. CDR3 length equals 14 residues. CDR1 and CDR2 (germline): SGHTA, FQGNSA. V gave up 5 bases and J gave up 5 bases, with 15 bases separating them.

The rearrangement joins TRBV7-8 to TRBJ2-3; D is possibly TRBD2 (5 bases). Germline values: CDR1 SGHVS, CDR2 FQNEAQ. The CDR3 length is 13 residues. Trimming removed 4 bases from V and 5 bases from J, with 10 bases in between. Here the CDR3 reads CASSSRLLDTQYF. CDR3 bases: TGTGCCAGCAGCTCACGACTACTAGATACGCAGTATTTT. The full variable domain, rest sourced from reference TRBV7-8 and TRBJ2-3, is GAGVSQSPRYKVAKRGQDVALRCDPISGHVSLFWYQQALGQGPEFLTYFQNEAQLDKSGLPSDRFFAERPEGSVSTLKIQRTQQEDSAVYLCASSSRLLDTQYFGPGTRLTVL.

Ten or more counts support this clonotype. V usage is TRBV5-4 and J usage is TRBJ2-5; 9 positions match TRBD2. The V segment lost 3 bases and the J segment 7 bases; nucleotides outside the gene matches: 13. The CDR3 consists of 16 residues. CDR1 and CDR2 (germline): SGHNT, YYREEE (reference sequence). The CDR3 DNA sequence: TGTGCCAGCAGCTCACCTACTAGCGGGTTGGGGATGACCCAGTACTTC. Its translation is CASSSPTSGLGMTQYF.

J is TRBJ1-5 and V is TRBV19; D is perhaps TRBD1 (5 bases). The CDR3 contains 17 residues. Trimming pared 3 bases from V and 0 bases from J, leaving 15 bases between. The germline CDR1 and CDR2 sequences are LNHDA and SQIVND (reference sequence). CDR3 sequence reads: CASSIGVGLNSNQPQHF. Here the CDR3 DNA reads TGTGCCAGTAGTATCGGGGTGGGGCTTAATAGCAATCAGCCCCAGCATTTT. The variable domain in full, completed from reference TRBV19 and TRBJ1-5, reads DGGITQSPKYLFRKEGQNVTLSCEQNLNHDAMYWYRQDPGQGLRLIYYSQIVNDFQKGDIAEGYSVSREKKESFPLTVTSAQKNPTAFYLCASSIGVGLNSNQPQHFGDGTRLSIL.

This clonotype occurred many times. CDR3 sequence: CASSFITGNTIYF. Here the CDR3 DNA reads TGTGCCAGCAGTTTCATAACCGGAAACACCATATATTTT. J is TRBJ1-3 and V is TRBV12-3 or TRBV12-4; no definite D call. V lost 3 bases and J 4 bases, leaving 7 bases between the germline ends. The CDR3 has 13 residues.

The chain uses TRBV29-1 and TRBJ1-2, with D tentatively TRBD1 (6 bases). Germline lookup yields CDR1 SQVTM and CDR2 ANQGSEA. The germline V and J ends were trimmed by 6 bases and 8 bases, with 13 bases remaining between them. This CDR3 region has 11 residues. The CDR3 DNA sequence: TGCAGCGTGGGGGACATTGAAGGCTACACCTTC. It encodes CSVGDIEGYTF.

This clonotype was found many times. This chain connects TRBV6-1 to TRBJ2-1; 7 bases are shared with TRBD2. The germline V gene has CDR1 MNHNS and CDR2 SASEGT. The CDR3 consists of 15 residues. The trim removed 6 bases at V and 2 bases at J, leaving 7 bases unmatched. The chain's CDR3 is CASSETSPAYNEQFF. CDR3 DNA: TGTGCCAGCAGCGAGACTAGCCCCGCCTACAATGAGCAGTTCTTC.